Listed here are 29 T cell receptor beta chains from one sample, sequenced in a study of T cells in Graves' hyperthyroidism and ophthalmopathy. Authors of the study amplified TCR beta CDR3 regions from RNA transcripts. The HTBI primer set was used in a first-round RT-PCR of the TCR CDR3. TCRdb reprocessed the multiplex PCR reads with MiXCR, giving one entry per CDR3 protein. The profile shows 800,000 or so distinct CDR3 sequences, roughly 40% of them singletons. Sequenced input: blood. These TCRs come from a man aged 18 to 30 with Graves' hyperthyroidism.

This clonotype was counted between two and nine times. The chain recombines TRBV7-2 with TRBJ2-2; no firm D call. Germline assignment: CDR1 SGHTA and CDR2 FQGNSA. The CDR3 is made up of 13 amino acids. The V end lost 5 bases, the J end lost 7 bases, and 11 bases lay between the germline ends. The DNA for the CDR3 is TGTGCCAGCAGCCTCATGACGGTCGGGGAGCTGTTTTTT. Its protein product is CASSLMTVGELFF.

Comment on this clonotype: One end of the junction does not line up with germline, which may come from a read error. The J gene is TRBJ2-7, the V gene TRBV7-4, with 8 bases matching TRBD1. Germline V gives CDR1 SGHVT, CDR2 SQSDAQ. The CDR3 is made up of 15 amino acids. CDR3 in amino acids: CASSQAWQGAIEQYF. Written as DNA, the CDR3 is TGCGCCAGCAGCCAAGCGTGGCAGGGGGCGATTGAGCAGTACTTC.

The V gene is TRBV29-1, the J gene TRBJ2-2, with 9 bases fitting TRBD1. V trimming: 4 bases; J trimming: 7 bases; junction bases outside the gene matches: 16. The CDR3 runs 17 residues. Germline V gene sequence: CDR1 SQVTM, CDR2 ANQGSEA. Here the CDR3 reads CSVGGQGVLGTNGELFF. The CDR3 bases are TGCAGCGTTGGGGGACAGGGAGTCTTGGGGACGAACGGGGAGCTGTTTTTT.

With respect to this clonotype: Germline is not matched at one junction end, which may reflect a read error. This chain links TRBV7-3 with TRBJ1-1; possibly TRBD1 for D (6 bases). This CDR3 is built from 14 residues. Germline V gives CDR1 SGHTA, CDR2 FQGTGA. The DNA for the CDR3 is TGTGCCAGCAGCTTCCGGGGGGCGAACACTGAAGCCCTCTTT. Its translation is CASSFRGANTEALF.

This clonotype was seen only a few times. The V call is TRBV20-1, the J call TRBJ2-2; 11 nucleotides match TRBD2. This CDR3 is built from 14 residues. CDR1 is DFQATT, CDR2 SNEGSKA, per germline (reference sequence). V shed 7 bases, J shed 1 base, and the junction held 2 bases outside the gene matches. The chain's CDR3 is CSGLAGGNTGELFF. In DNA, the CDR3 is TGCAGTGGGCTAGCGGGAGGGAACACCGGGGAGCTGTTTTTT.

This clonotype was picked up many times. The chain is built from TRBV7-2 and TRBJ1-6; D remains unclear. The V end lost 2 bases, the J end lost 6 bases, and 2 bases lay between the germline ends. CDR1 is SGHTA, CDR2 FQGNSA, per germline. The CDR3 is made up of 12 amino acids. The CDR3 coding sequence is TGTGCCAGCAGCTTAAGTAATTCACCCCTCCACTTT. This encodes CASSLSNSPLHF. The full variable domain, with the rest looked up from reference TRBV7-2 and TRBJ1-6, is GAGVSQSPSNKVTEKGKDVELRCDPISGHTALYWYRQSLGQGLEFLIYFQGNSAPDKSGLPSDRFSAERTGGSVSTLTIQRTQQEDSAVYLCASSLSNSPLHFGNGTRLTVT.

About this clonotype itself: A read error is likely, as this CDR3 ends without the conserved phenylalanine or tryptophan. V usage is TRBV24-1 and J usage is TRBJ1-5, with 9 bases aligning to TRBD1. CDR3 size: 14 residues. The V gene end was trimmed by 8 bases and the J gene end by 4 bases; junction bases not matched to a gene: 5. Germline values: CDR1 KGHDR, CDR2 SFDVKD. The CDR3 sequence: CATNGDRENQPQHL. For the CDR3, the DNA is TGTGCCACCAATGGGGACAGGGAAAATCAGCCCCAGCATTTA.

In nucleotides, the CDR3 is TGCGCCAGCAGCTTGGACCCCGGGACTAGTTCCTACGAGCAGTACTTC. This encodes CASSLDPGTSSYEQYF. This sequence joins TRBV5-1 and TRBJ2-7, with 8 nucleotides matching TRBD2. Trimming removed 0 bases from V and 1 base from J; junction bases left unmatched: 6. Germline V lookup: CDR1 SGHRS, CDR2 YFSETQ. The CDR3 extends over 16 amino acids.

In this sample, this clonotype turned up many times. This chain connects TRBV14 to TRBJ1-1; no reliable D call. CDR1 is SGHDN and CDR2 is FVKESK in the germline V gene. The CDR3 covers 13 residues. Trimming removed 4 bases at V and 2 bases at J, with 8 bases between. CDR3 sequence (DNA): TGTGCCAGCAGCCTTCAGATCAACACTGAAGCTTTCTTT. Amino acids: CASSLQINTEAFF. Using reference TRBV14 and TRBJ1-1 for the parts outside the CDR3, the full variable domain is EAGVTQFPSHSVIEKGQTVTLRCDPISGHDNLYWYRRVMGKEIKFLLHFVKESKQDESGMPNNRFLAERTGGTYSTLKVQPAELEDSGVYFCASSLQINTEAFFGQGTRLTVV.

This clonotype was seen a few times. CDR3 region: CASMPPGQGTNEAFF. CDR3 nucleotide sequence: TGTGCCAGCATGCCGCCGGGACAGGGGACGAATGAAGCTTTCTTT. This chain joins TRBV12-3 or TRBV12-4 and TRBJ1-1; 10 bases match TRBD1. J gave up 7 bases and V 7 bases, and 12 bases lay outside the gene matches. The CDR3 contains 15 residues.

As for this clonotype: Since a much larger clone is just one base distant, this may be a read error. This chain joins TRBV20-1 and TRBJ2-7; TRBD2 matches at 8 bases. The CDR3 sequence is 13 residues long. The V gene's germline CDR1 is DFQATT and CDR2 SNEGSKA (reference sequence). The V segment lost 5 bases and the J segment 4 bases; nucleotides outside the gene matches: 7. The CDR3 DNA reads TGCAGTGCTGATAGCGGGACGCTTTACGAGCAGTACTTC. It encodes CSADSGTLYEQYF.

The gene calls are TRBV11-2 and TRBJ2-2; D call uncertain. Germline-derived CDR1 and CDR2 are SGHAT and FQNNGV. The CDR3 length is 13 residues. DNA of the CDR3: TGTGTTTTAGGAGCTTTGAACACCGGGGAGCTGTTTTTT. It codes for CVLGALNTGELFF. The full variable domain, its missing parts supplied by reference TRBV11-2 and TRBJ2-2, is EAGVAQSPRYKIIEKRQSVAFWCNPISGHATLYWYQQILGQGPKLLIQFQNNGVVDDSQLPKDRFSAERLKGVDSTLKIQPAKLEDSAVYLCVLGALNTGELFFGEGSRLTVL.

The chain combines TRBV9 with TRBJ2-2; 7 nucleotides line up with TRBD1. There are 18 residues in the CDR3. Germline V lookup: CDR1 SGDLS, CDR2 YYNGEE. Unmatched junction bases numbered 14, after V lost 5 bases and J lost 1 base. CDR3 region: CASSSLGSGTVNTGELFF. In DNA, the CDR3 is TGTGCCAGCAGTTCCCTGGGGTCCGGGACAGTGAACACCGGGGAGCTGTTTTTT.

This sequence joins TRBV6-6 and TRBJ1-1, with 7 positions matching TRBD1. Germline V CDR1 and CDR2: MNHNY, SVGAGI (reference sequence). With V trimmed by 5 bases and J by 11 bases, 11 bases remained unmatched. The CDR3 consists of 13 residues. CDR3 sequence: CASSEDEDRLAFF. DNA of the CDR3: TGTGCCAGCAGTGAAGACGAGGACAGGTTGGCTTTCTTT.

Comments on this clonotype: A much bigger clone sits one base away, suggesting this may be a read error. The chain employs TRBV29-1 and TRBJ2-7; D is unresolved. This CDR3 has 11 amino acids. Germline CDR1 SQVTM, CDR2 ANQGSEA. As DNA, the CDR3 is TGCAGCGTTCAGAGCTCCTACGGGCAGTACTTC. Its protein is CSVQSSYGQYF.

CDR3 bases: TGTGCCAGCAGCCAGGTCGCGGGGATGAACACTGAAGCTTTCTTT. Protein: CASSQVAGMNTEAFF. The chain employs TRBV7-2 and TRBJ1-1; D remains unclear. Trimming took 5 bases from V and 0 from J, leaving 13 bases between them. Germline V CDR1 and CDR2: SGHTA, FQGNSA. The CDR3 covers 15 residues. Complete variable domain (other parts from reference TRBV7-2 and TRBJ1-1): GAGVSQSPSNKVTEKGKDVELRCDPISGHTALYWYRQSLGQGLEFLIYFQGNSAPDKSGLPSDRFSAERTGGSVSTLTIQRTQQEDSAVYLCASSQVAGMNTEAFFGQGTRLTVV.

In this sample, this clonotype turned up many times. The genes are TRBV19 and TRBJ2-7, with 9 bases fitting TRBD2. The CDR3 is 14 residues long. The V and J ends lost 2 bases and 4 bases, in that order; junction bases with no gene match: 3. Looked up from germline, CDR1 is LNHDA and CDR2 is SQIVND (reference sequence). CDR3 in amino acids: CASSITSGSYEQYF. The CDR3 bases are TGTGCCAGTAGTATAACTAGCGGGTCGTACGAGCAGTACTTC.

This clonotype was picked up a small number of times. The chain is built from TRBV20-1 and TRBJ2-7; 9 bases line up with TRBD1. The J segment lost 5 bases and the V segment lost 5 bases, leaving 13 bases of the junction unmatched. In germline, CDR1 is DFQATT, CDR2 SNEGSKA (reference sequence). The CDR3 consists of 15 residues. The CDR3 sequence is CSAFFGTGRPHEQYF. The CDR3 DNA sequence: TGCAGTGCTTTTTTCGGGACAGGGAGGCCCCACGAGCAGTACTTC.

This clonotype was counted a few times. The V call is TRBV4-1, the J call TRBJ1-1, with D hard to call. This CDR3 has 14 residues. Per germline, CDR1 MGHRA and CDR2 YSYEKL. Trimming pared 0 bases from V and 3 bases from J, leaving 8 bases between. The CDR3 DNA follows: TGCGCCAGCAGCCAAGATGGGAAAGACACTGAAGCTTTCTTT. Translation gives CASSQDGKDTEAFF.

In its sample, this clonotype was seen many times. V is TRBV10-3 and J is TRBJ2-7; D is unresolved. Trimming cost V 0 bases and J 3 bases, with 9 bases left between them. The germline V gene has CDR1 ENHRY and CDR2 SYGVKD. There are 14 residues in the CDR3. CDR3 residues: CAISESTTVYEQYF. CDR3 coding DNA: TGTGCCATCAGTGAGTCGACCACAGTCTACGAGCAGTACTTC.

CDR3 nucleotide sequence: TGCAGCGTTCGGTCCGGGACAGGAACCTATGGCTACACCTTC. Translation: CSVRSGTGTYGYTF. The chain joins TRBV29-1 to TRBJ1-2; 8 positions agree with TRBD1. The CDR3 extends over 14 amino acids. J gave up 4 bases and V 5 bases, and 9 bases lay outside the gene matches. Germline CDR1 SQVTM, CDR2 ANQGSEA.

The chain combines TRBV12-3 or TRBV12-4 with TRBJ1-5, with D tentatively TRBD1 (6 bases). With 7 bases removed from V and 11 bases from J, the gap between germline ends came to 24 bases. The CDR3 consists of 15 residues. CDR3 residues: CASTRGARGKETQHF. The CDR3 DNA reads TGTGCCAGCACCAGGGGAGCCCGGGGGAAGGAGACCCAGCATTTT.

This clonotype has a count of ten or more. This chain uses TRBV7-9 with TRBJ1-2; D is uncertain. Per germline, CDR1 SEHNR and CDR2 FQNEAQ (reference sequence). The V end lost 3 bases, the J end lost 5 bases, and 13 bases lay between the germline ends. The CDR3 length is 14 residues. The CDR3 spells CASSFGTSQYGYTF. DNA of the CDR3: TGTGCCAGCAGCTTTGGAACCTCACAGTATGGCTACACCTTC.

This clonotype was recorded once. J is TRBJ1-3 and V is TRBV29-1, with TRBD1 as a possible D gene (5 bases). Trimming removed 8 bases at V and 4 bases at J, with 18 bases between. Germline V lookup: CDR1 SQVTM, CDR2 ANQGSEA. This CDR3 comprises 14 residues. CDR3 region: CSLAAGPEGNTIYF. The CDR3 nucleotides read TGCAGCCTGGCCGCGGGACCTGAGGGAAACACCATATATTTT.

This clonotype was counted at least ten times. V gene TRBV24-1 combines with J gene TRBJ2-6, with 11 bases matching TRBD1. Germline CDR1 reads KGHDR; CDR2 reads SFDVKD. This CDR3 region has 19 residues. The V and J ends lost 4 bases and 0 bases, in that order; junction bases with no gene match: 7. This CDR3 is CATSDPSGTGGSGANVLTF. The CDR3 DNA is TGTGCCACCAGTGACCCTTCCGGGACAGGGGGCTCTGGGGCCAACGTCCTGACTTTC.

This clonotype turned up a few times. The V and J genes are TRBV6-5 and TRBJ1-5, with D possibly TRBD1 on 6 matching bases. Germline assignment: CDR1 MNHEY and CDR2 SVGAGI. The CDR3 runs to 14 residues. V lost 5 bases and J lost 3, with 11 bases in between. The CDR3 loop reads CASSMDRINQPQHF. The CDR3 coding sequence is TGTGCCAGCAGTATGGACAGAATCAATCAGCCCCAGCATTTT.

This clonotype was seen once. The gene calls are TRBV10-3 and TRBJ1-1; a possible D gene is TRBD1 (6 bases). The CDR3 sequence is 15 residues long. Trimming removed 5 bases from V and 3 bases from J, with 16 bases in between. Looked up from germline, CDR1 is ENHRY and CDR2 is SYGVKD. This CDR3 is CAISSNVGGDTEAFF. The CDR3 nucleotides are TGTGCCATCAGTTCAAATGTGGGGGGCGACACTGAAGCTTTCTTT.

The chain employs TRBV7-2 and TRBJ2-5; D possibly corresponds to TRBD1 (6 bases). V was shortened by 1 base and J by 4 bases, with 16 bases between the two germline ends. The V gene's germline CDR1 is SGHTA and CDR2 FQGNSA. The CDR3 length is 16 residues. Here the CDR3 reads CASSLVQPQGGETQYF. The DNA for the CDR3 is TGTGCCAGCAGCTTAGTCCAACCACAGGGCGGAGAGACCCAGTACTTC.

The V and J genes are TRBV19 and TRBJ1-6; D might be TRBD1 (5 bases). V dropped 11 bases and J dropped 8 bases, with 31 bases sitting between them. CDR3 size: 18 residues. Germline CDR1 and CDR2: LNHDA and SQIVND (reference sequence). DNA of the CDR3: TGTGCCTGGAGTCCCGGGACGGTTTCTGGGCCTCTCCATTCACCCCTCCACTTT. Translating it yields CAWSPGTVSGPLHSPLHF.